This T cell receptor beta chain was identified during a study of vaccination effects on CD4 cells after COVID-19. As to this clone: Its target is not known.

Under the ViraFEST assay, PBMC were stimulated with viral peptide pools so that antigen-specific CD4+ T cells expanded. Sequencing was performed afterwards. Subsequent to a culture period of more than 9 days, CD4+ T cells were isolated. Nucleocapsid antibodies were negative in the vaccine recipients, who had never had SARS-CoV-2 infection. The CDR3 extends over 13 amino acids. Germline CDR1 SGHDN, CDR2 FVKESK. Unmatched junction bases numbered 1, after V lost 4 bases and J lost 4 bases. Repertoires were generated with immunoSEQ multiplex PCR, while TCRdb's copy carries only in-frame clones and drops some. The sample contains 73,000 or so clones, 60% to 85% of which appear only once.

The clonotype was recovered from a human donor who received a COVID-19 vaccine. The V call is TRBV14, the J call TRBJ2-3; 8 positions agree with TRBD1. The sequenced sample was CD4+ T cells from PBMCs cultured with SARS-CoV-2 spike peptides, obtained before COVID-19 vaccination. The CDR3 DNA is TGTGCCAGCAGCCCGGACAGGGCAGATACGCAGTATTTT. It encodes CASSPDRADTQYF. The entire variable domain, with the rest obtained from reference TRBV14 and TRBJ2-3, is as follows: EAGVTQFPSHSVIEKGQTVTLRCDPISGHDNLYWYRRVMGKEIKFLLHFVKESKQDESGMPNNRFLAERTGGTYSTLKVQPAELEDSGVYFCASSPDRADTQYFGPGTRLTVL.